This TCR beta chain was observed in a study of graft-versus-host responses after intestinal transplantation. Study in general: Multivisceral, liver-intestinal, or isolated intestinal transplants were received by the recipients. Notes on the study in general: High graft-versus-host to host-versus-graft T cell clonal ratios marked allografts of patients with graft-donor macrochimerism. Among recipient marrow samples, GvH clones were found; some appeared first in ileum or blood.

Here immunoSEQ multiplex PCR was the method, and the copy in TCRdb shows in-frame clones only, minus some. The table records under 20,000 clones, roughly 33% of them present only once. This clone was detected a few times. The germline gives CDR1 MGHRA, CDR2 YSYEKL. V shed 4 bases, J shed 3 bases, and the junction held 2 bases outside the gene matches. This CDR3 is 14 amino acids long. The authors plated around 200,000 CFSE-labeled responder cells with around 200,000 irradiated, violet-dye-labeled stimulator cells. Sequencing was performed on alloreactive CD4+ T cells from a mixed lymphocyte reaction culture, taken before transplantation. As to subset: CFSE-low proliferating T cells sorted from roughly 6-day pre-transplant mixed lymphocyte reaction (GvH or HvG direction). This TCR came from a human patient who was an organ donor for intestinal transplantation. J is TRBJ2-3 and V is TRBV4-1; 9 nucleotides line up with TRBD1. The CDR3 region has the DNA TGCGCCAGCAGCCGACAGGGGGGGACAGATACGCAGTATTTT. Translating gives CASSRQGGTDTQYF.